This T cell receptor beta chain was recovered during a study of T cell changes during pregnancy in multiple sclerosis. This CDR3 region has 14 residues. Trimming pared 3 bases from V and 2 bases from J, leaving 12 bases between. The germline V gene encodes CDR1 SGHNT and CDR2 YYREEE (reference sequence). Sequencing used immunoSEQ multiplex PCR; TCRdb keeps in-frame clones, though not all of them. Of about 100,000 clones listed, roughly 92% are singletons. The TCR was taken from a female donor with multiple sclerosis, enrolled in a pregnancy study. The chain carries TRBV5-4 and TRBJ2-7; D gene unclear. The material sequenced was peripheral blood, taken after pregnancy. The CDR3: CASSSKRSPYEQYF. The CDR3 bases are TGTGCCAGCAGCTCTAAGCGCAGTCCCTACGAGCAGTACTTC.